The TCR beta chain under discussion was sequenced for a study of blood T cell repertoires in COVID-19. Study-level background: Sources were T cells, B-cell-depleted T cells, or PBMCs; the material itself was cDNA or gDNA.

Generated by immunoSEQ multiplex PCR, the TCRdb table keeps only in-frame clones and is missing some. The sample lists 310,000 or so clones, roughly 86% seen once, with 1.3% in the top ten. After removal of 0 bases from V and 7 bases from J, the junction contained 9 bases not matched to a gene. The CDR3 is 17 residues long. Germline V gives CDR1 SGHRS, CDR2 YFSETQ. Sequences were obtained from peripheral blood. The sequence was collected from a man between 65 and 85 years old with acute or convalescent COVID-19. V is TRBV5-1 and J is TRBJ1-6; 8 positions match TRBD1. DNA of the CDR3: TGCGCCAGCAGCTTGGGACAGGGGTCTATCACCAATTCACCCCTCCACTTT. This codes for CASSLGQGSITNSPLHF.